This T cell receptor beta chain comes out of a study of control samples from healthy donors and cancer patients. The repertoire was sequenced with immunoSEQ multiplex PCR; TCRdb's copy has only in-frame clones and lacks some. The sample contains 120,000 or so clones, about 95% of which appear only once. This CDR3 is 13 amino acids long. Trimming shortened V by 8 bases and J by 3 bases, and 13 bases separated the two germline ends. The rearrangement uses TRBV12-3 or TRBV12-4 and TRBJ1-1; weak D call: TRBD1 (5 bases). The sequenced material came from blood. The TCR sequence derives from a man aged 25-45 years in good health. CDR3 in amino acids: CASEGWGYTEAFF. The CDR3, as DNA: TGTGCCAGCGAGGGTTGGGGGTACACTGAAGCTTTCTTT.